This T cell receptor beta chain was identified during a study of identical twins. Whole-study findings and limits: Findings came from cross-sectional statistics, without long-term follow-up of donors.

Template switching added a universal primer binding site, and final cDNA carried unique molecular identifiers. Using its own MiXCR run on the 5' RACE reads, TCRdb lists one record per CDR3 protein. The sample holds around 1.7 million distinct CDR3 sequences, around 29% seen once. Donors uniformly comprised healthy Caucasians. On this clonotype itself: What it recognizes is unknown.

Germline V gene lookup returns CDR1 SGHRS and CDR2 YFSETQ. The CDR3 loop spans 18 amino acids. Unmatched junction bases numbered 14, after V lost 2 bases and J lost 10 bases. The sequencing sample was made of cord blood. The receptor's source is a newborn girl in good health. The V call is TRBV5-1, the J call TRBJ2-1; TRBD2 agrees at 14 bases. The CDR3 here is CASSFGTSGSFWGTEQFF. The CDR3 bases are TGCGCCAGCAGCTTCGGGACTAGCGGGAGTTTTTGGGGCACGGAGCAGTTCTTC.